The 8 T cell receptor beta chains in this list originate from one sample, sequenced in a study of T-cell reconstitution after alpha-beta-depleted transplantation in children. For TCRbeta, the library was prepared with unique molecular identifiers. Each CDR3 protein gets one entry after TCRdb re-called the PCR reads with MiXCR. Of a few hundred thousand distinct CDR3 sequences listed, roughly a tenth are singletons. The input for sequencing was PBMCs from the stem cell graft donor, taken from the stem cell graft. The receptors shown here come from a human donor who donated a stem cell graft to a child with acute myeloid leukemia.

The J gene is TRBJ2-5, the V gene TRBV9, with a possible D match to TRBD2 (6 bases). The germline gives CDR1 SGDLS, CDR2 YYNGEE. V was cut by 0 bases and J by 2 bases, with 11 bases left in between. CDR3 length: 15 residues. CDR3 region: CASSVATLAQETQYF. The CDR3 DNA is TGTGCCAGCAGCGTAGCAACGCTAGCGCAAGAGACCCAGTACTTC.

In this sample, this clonotype turned up a few times. The chain uses TRBV7-8 and TRBJ2-7; possibly TRBD1 for D (6 bases). The CDR3 is 17 residues long. Germline V lookup: CDR1 SGHVS, CDR2 FQNEAQ. The V end was cut by 5 bases, the J end by 6 bases, with 26 bases between. The CDR3 protein is CASSLDTDDTGSFEQYF. CDR3 coding DNA: TGTGCCAGCAGCCTCGACACAGATGATACAGGGTCTTTCGAGCAGTACTTC. Based on the CDR3 plus reference TRBV7-8 and TRBJ2-7, the full variable domain is GAGVSQSPRYKVAKRGQDVALRCDPISGHVSLFWYQQALGQGPEFLTYFQNEAQLDKSGLPSDRFFAERPEGSVSTLKIQRTQQEDSAVYLCASSLDTDDTGSFEQYFGPGTRLTVT.

This clonotype has ten or more counts. The chain uses TRBV12-3 or TRBV12-4 and TRBJ2-7; 7 positions match TRBD2. The CDR3 runs 14 residues. J lost 3 bases, V lost 1 base, and 3 bases had no gene match. CDR3: CASSLGGSFYEQYF. CDR3 in DNA: TGTGCCAGCAGTTTAGGCGGGAGTTTCTACGAGCAGTACTTC.

This chain joins TRBV6-5 and TRBJ2-7; D tentatively reads TRBD1 or TRBD2 (5 bases each). V was trimmed by 2 bases and J by 6 bases, leaving 11 bases between them. The CDR3 covers 13 residues. Germline values: CDR1 MNHEY, CDR2 SVGAGI. The chain's CDR3 is CASSYRGAGEQYF. DNA for the CDR3: TGTGCCAGCAGTTACCGGGGCGCGGGCGAGCAGTACTTC.

Many counts were recorded for this clonotype. This rearrangement joins TRBV5-1 to TRBJ2-5; tentatively, D is TRBD2 (6 bases). V lost 4 bases and J 3 bases, leaving 16 bases between the germline ends. This CDR3 spans 15 amino acids. CDR1 and CDR2 from the germline V gene are SGHRS and YFSETQ. In nucleotides, the CDR3 is TGCGCCAGCAGCCCGGAGGGCCTGATCAAAGAGACCCAGTACTTC. Translation: CASSPEGLIKETQYF.

In this sample, this clonotype turned up a few times. A much larger clonotype is one base distant, so this may be a read error. The chain uses TRBV7-9 and TRBJ2-3, with D unclear. Germline CDR1 SEHNR, CDR2 FQNEAQ (reference sequence). The CDR3 consists of 13 residues. Between the trimmed V and J ends, which lost 0 bases and 4 bases, there was a span of 5 bases. The CDR3: CASSLAEADTQYF. CDR3 DNA sequence: TGTGCCAGCAGCTTAGCCGAGGCAGATACGCAGTATTTT.

This clonotype was counted only a few times. The gene calls are TRBV5-1 and TRBJ1-1, with D hard to call. V was pared by 4 bases and J by 1 base, with 14 bases between. CDR1 and CDR2 (germline): SGHRS, YFSETQ. The CDR3 extends over 15 amino acids. The CDR3 here is CASSLTGVGNTEAFF. The CDR3 coding sequence is TGCGCCAGCAGCCTTACTGGGGTGGGGAACACTGAAGCTTTCTTT.

In its sample, this clonotype was seen a few times. The chain is built from TRBV6-1 and TRBJ2-7, with 7 bases lining up with TRBD1. There are 13 residues in the CDR3. Trimming removed 3 bases from V and 3 bases from J; junction bases left unmatched: 2. In germline, CDR1 is MNHNS, CDR2 SASEGT. The CDR3 sequence is CASSDGQDYEQYV. In DNA, the CDR3 is TGTGCCAGCAGTGATGGACAGGACTACGAGCAGTACGTC.